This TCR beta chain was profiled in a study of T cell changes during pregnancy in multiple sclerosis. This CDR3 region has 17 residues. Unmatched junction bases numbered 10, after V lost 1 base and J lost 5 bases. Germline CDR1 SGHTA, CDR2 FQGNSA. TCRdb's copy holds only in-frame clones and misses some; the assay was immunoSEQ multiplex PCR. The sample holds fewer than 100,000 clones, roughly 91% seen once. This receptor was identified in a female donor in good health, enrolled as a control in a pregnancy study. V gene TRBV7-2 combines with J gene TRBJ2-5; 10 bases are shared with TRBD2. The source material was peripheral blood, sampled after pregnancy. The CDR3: CASSLVASGGRRETQYF. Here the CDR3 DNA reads TGTGCCAGCAGCTTAGTGGCTAGCGGGGGCCGGCGGGAGACCCAGTACTTC.